Presented here are 26 T cell receptor beta chains from one specimen sequenced in a study of sequential checkpoint blockade in melanoma. Assay: immunoSEQ multiplex PCR; the TCRdb copy retains only in-frame clones and omits some. The table has 3,000 to 4,500 clones, around 16% seen once. The treatment was: randomized to nivolumab then ipilimumab (arm A) or the reverse (arm B). The starting material was tumor tissue (inferred from file names), obtained from a patient given nivolumab and ipilimumab in sequence. The receptor source for this set is a human donor with melanoma.

This clone is classed as medium-sized (0.01 to 0.1%). The chain couples TRBV11-3 to TRBJ2-2; TRBD2 might be the D (6 bases). V shed 0 bases and J shed 5 bases, with 10 bases lying between them. The CDR3 runs to 15 residues. The germline gives CDR1 SGHNT, CDR2 YENEEA. The CDR3 here is CASSLDGGGTGELFF. CDR3 bases: TGTGCCAGCAGCTTAGATGGCGGAGGGACCGGGGAGCTGTTTTTT.

By share, this clone ranks as large. This chain links TRBV11-3 with TRBJ2-3; 14 bases line up with TRBD2. CDR1 SGHNT and CDR2 YENEEA come from the germline V gene. V trimming: 5 bases; J trimming: 4 bases; junction bases outside the gene matches: 5. CDR3 length: 16 residues. DNA of the CDR3: TGTGCCAGCAGCCCGGGACTAGCGGGGGACGCAGATACGCAGTATTTT. Its protein is CASSPGLAGDADTQYF.

The J gene is TRBJ2-2, the V gene TRBV11-3; D may be TRBD2 (6 bases). CDR1 is SGHNT, CDR2 YENEEA, per germline. The CDR3 is 16 residues long. V was shortened by 1 base and J by 4 bases, with 13 bases between the two germline ends. This CDR3 is CASSLVGSGLTGELFF. The CDR3 coding sequence is TGTGCCAGCAGCTTAGTTGGTAGCGGACTCACCGGGGAGCTGTTTTTT. Together with reference TRBV11-3 and TRBJ2-2, the CDR3 gives the full variable domain: EAGVVQSPRYKIIEKKQPVAFWCNPISGHNTLYWYLQNLGQGPELLIRYENEEAVDDSQLPKDRFSAERLKGVDSTLKIQPAELGDSAVYLCASSLVGSGLTGELFFGEGSRLTVL.

The V call is TRBV7-6, the J call TRBJ2-1, with 8 bases matching TRBD2. Looked up from germline, CDR1 is SGHVS and CDR2 is FNYEAQ. The trim removed 5 bases at V and 5 bases at J, leaving 14 bases unmatched. The CDR3 is 17 residues long. The CDR3 protein is CASSQGEQRGRNNEQFF. In DNA, the CDR3 is TGTGCCAGCAGCCAAGGGGAGCAGCGGGGGAGGAACAATGAGCAGTTCTTC. The variable domain in full, completed from reference TRBV7-6 and TRBJ2-1, reads GAGVSQSPRYKVTKRGQDVALRCDPISGHVSLYWYRQALGQGPEFLTYFNYEAQQDKSGLPNDRFSAERPEGSISTLTIQRTEQRDSAMYRCASSQGEQRGRNNEQFFGPGTRLTVL.

This sequence joins TRBV19 and TRBJ2-5; a weak D match, TRBD2 (6 bases). The CDR3 is 13 residues long. The ends were cut back, 6 bases at V and 4 bases at J, with 12 bases in the middle. The germline V gene encodes CDR1 LNHDA and CDR2 SQIVND (reference sequence). In DNA, the CDR3 is TGTGCCAGTAGCCAAGGAGGGGTAGAGACCCAGTACTTC. Translation: CASSQGGVETQYF. Combining the CDR3 with reference TRBV19 and TRBJ2-5 gives the whole variable domain DGGITQSPKYLFRKEGQNVTLSCEQNLNHDAMYWYRQDPGQGLRLIYYSQIVNDFQKGDIAEGYSVSREKKESFPLTVTSAQKNPTAFYLCASSQGGVETQYFGPGTRLLVL.

This clone has a single count. V gene TRBV30 combines with J gene TRBJ1-2; TRBD1 matches 9 bases. The CDR3 loop spans 16 amino acids. Unmatched junction bases numbered 13, after V lost 4 bases and J lost 4 bases. Germline loops: CDR1 GTSNPN, CDR2 SVGIG (reference sequence). The CDR3 reads CAWISSGTGLLYGYTF. CDR3 in DNA: TGTGCCTGGATATCAAGCGGGACAGGGCTTCTCTATGGCTACACCTTC.

The J gene is TRBJ2-3, the V gene TRBV29-1; perhaps TRBD1 as D (6 bases). Germline CDR1 is SQVTM and CDR2 is ANQGSEA. V was shortened by 8 bases and J by 2 bases, with 17 bases between the two germline ends. The CDR3 is 14 residues long. The CDR3 sequence is CSSQPGHNTDTQYF. Written as DNA, the CDR3 is TGCAGCTCTCAACCGGGACACAACACAGATACGCAGTATTTT.

This clone was detected only a few times. CDR3 region: CASSQRGGLEQYF. For the CDR3, the DNA is TGTGCCAGCAGCCAGAGGGGGGGGCTCGAGCAGTACTTC. The V gene is TRBV6-8, the J gene TRBJ2-7, with D tentatively TRBD2 (7 bases). This CDR3 is 13 amino acids long. The ends were cut back, 6 bases at V and 6 bases at J, with 15 bases in the middle. CDR1 is MNHGY and CDR2 is SAAAGT in the germline V gene.

This clone qualifies as medium-sized. The V gene is TRBV11-3, the J gene TRBJ1-1, with D unclear. The germline V and J ends were trimmed by 1 base and 0 bases, with 9 bases remaining between them. The germline V gene encodes CDR1 SGHNT and CDR2 YENEEA. The CDR3 sequence is 15 residues long. In nucleotides, the CDR3 is TGTGCCAGCAGCTTAGTAAACCTCATGAACACTGAAGCTTTCTTT. Amino acids: CASSLVNLMNTEAFF.

This clone occurred a few times. This sequence joins TRBV6-8 and TRBJ2-5; D is ambiguous. V was pared by 5 bases and J by 6 bases, with 22 bases between. The germline V gene encodes CDR1 MNHGY and CDR2 SAAAGT. The CDR3 runs to 16 residues. CDR3 sequence (DNA): TGTGCCAGCAGTGACTTTCGCGATCATCCACCCCAGACCCAGTACTTC. It codes for CASSDFRDHPPQTQYF.

The rearrangement joins TRBV9 to TRBJ2-3; tentatively, D is TRBD1 or TRBD2 (6 bases each). Germline V lookup: CDR1 SGDLS, CDR2 YYNGEE. V shed 0 bases and J shed 4 bases, with 18 bases lying between them. The CDR3 has 17 residues. CDR3: CASSVEGGLAGADTQYF. The CDR3 DNA sequence: TGTGCCAGCAGCGTAGAAGGGGGGCTAGCAGGCGCAGATACGCAGTATTTT.

This clone came up many times. The chain couples TRBV11-3 to TRBJ1-2, with 9 positions matching TRBD1. V lost 4 bases, J lost 5 bases, and 5 bases stayed unmatched. Looked up from germline, CDR1 is SGHNT and CDR2 is YENEEA. The CDR3 covers 14 residues. CDR3 sequence reads: CASSSQGASYGYTF. The CDR3 DNA follows: TGTGCCAGCAGCTCACAGGGGGCGTCTTATGGCTACACCTTC.

The sample holds a few counts of this clone. The V and J genes are TRBV10-3 and TRBJ2-2, with D possibly being TRBD1 (7 bases). This CDR3 has 18 residues. V was cut by 2 bases and J by 1 base, with 17 bases left in between. Germline V gene data show CDR1 as ENHRY and CDR2 as SYGVKD. CDR3 in amino acids: CAISEQTGSSGNTGELFF. Written as DNA, the CDR3 is TGTGCCATCAGTGAGCAGACAGGGAGTAGCGGGAACACCGGGGAGCTGTTTTTT.

This clone has just a few counts. The V gene is TRBV12-5, the J gene TRBJ2-7; a possible D gene is TRBD1 (6 bases). The CDR3 is 13 residues long. The germline CDR1 and CDR2 sequences are LGHNT and FRNRAP. The CDR3 loop is CASTLQGGYEQYF. The CDR3, as DNA: TGTGCCAGCACCCTACAGGGTGGGTACGAGCAGTACTTC.

This clone was recorded at least ten times. The chain joins TRBV11-3 to TRBJ1-2; D is ambiguous. The length of the CDR3 is 15 residues. Germline values: CDR1 SGHNT, CDR2 YENEEA. The V end lost 5 bases, the J end lost 1 base, and 14 bases lay between the germline ends. CDR3 sequence: CASSQAPGYNYGYTF. Here the CDR3 DNA reads TGTGCCAGCAGCCAAGCGCCGGGATATAACTATGGCTACACCTTC.

V and J are TRBV5-1 and TRBJ2-7, with 8 bases lining up with TRBD2. CDR3 length: 17 residues. Germline lookup yields CDR1 SGHRS and CDR2 YFSETQ. V lost 2 bases, J lost 5 bases, and 15 bases stayed unmatched. CDR3 nucleotide sequence: TGCGCCAGCAGCTTCCCGGTAGGACCGGGACTAGAGAACGAGCAGTACTTC. Amino acid sequence: CASSFPVGPGLENEQYF.

The gene calls are TRBV10-3 and TRBJ1-1; D is unresolved. In germline, CDR1 is ENHRY, CDR2 SYGVKD. V lost 0 bases and J lost 1, with 6 bases in between. This CDR3 is built from 14 residues. CDR3 nucleotide sequence: TGTGCCATCAGTGAGTCGGAGGGGAACACTGAAGCTTTCTTT. Its protein product is CAISESEGNTEAFF.

The rearrangement links TRBV29-1 to TRBJ2-7, with D perhaps matching TRBD1 (6 bases). V gave up 3 bases and J gave up 6 bases, with 15 bases separating them. The CDR3 consists of 13 residues. CDR1 is SQVTM and CDR2 is ANQGSEA in the germline V gene. The CDR3 reads CSVDSTSRGEQYF. The CDR3 DNA sequence: TGCAGCGTTGATAGCACGTCCAGGGGCGAGCAGTACTTC.

This clone has just a few counts. The chain has TRBV11-3 and TRBJ2-1; D might be TRBD1 or TRBD2, each matching 7 bases. Germline CDR1 SGHNT, CDR2 YENEEA. V was shortened by 6 bases and J by 6 bases, with 15 bases between the two germline ends. This CDR3 contains 14 residues. CDR3: CASSAQGGPNEQFF. CDR3 coding DNA: TGTGCCAGCAGTGCTCAGGGGGGGCCCAATGAGCAGTTCTTC.

This chain joins TRBV28 and TRBJ1-1; 10 bases match TRBD1. Germline V gene lookup returns CDR1 MDHEN and CDR2 SYDVKM. The CDR3 loop spans 14 amino acids. Unmatched junction bases numbered 8, after V lost 8 bases and J lost 5 bases. The CDR3 DNA sequence: TGTGCCAGCCACGCCGGGACAGGGGTTACTGAAGCTTTCTTT. This translates into CASHAGTGVTEAFF. The full variable domain, rest sourced from reference TRBV28 and TRBJ1-1, is DVKVTQSSRYLVKRTGEKVFLECVQDMDHENMFWYRQDPGLGLRLIYFSYDVKMKEKGDIPEGYSVSREKKERFSLILESASTNQTSMYLCASHAGTGVTEAFFGQGTRLTVV.

The V call is TRBV19, the J call TRBJ1-1, with no clear D. Germline V lookup: CDR1 LNHDA, CDR2 SQIVND (reference sequence). This CDR3 is 15 amino acids long. Trimming left V 3 bases short and J 0 bases short, with 11 bases between. The CDR3 reads CASSMITPMNTEAFF. CDR3 nucleotide sequence: TGTGCCAGTAGTATGATAACCCCCATGAACACTGAAGCTTTCTTT.

The chain carries TRBV19 and TRBJ2-5, with D perhaps matching TRBD2 (5 bases). V was clipped by 6 bases and J by 6 bases, with 23 bases between them. CDR3 length equals 16 residues. The germline V gene has CDR1 LNHDA and CDR2 SQIVND (reference sequence). CDR3 sequence: CASSRSPWGTGKTQYF. In nucleotides, the CDR3 is TGTGCCAGTAGCCGCAGTCCTTGGGGTACGGGGAAGACCCAGTACTTC.

This clone occurred a few times. The chain is built from TRBV6-8 and TRBJ1-4, with 10 bases fitting TRBD1. The CDR3 covers 14 residues. CDR1 MNHGY and CDR2 SAAAGT come from the germline V gene. The ends lost 5 bases at V and 7 bases at J; junction bases unmatched: 4. This CDR3 reads CASSTGQGFEKLFF. The CDR3 region has the DNA TGTGCCAGCAGTACGGGACAGGGGTTTGAAAAACTGTTTTTT.

The chain recombines TRBV25-1 with TRBJ2-5, with TRBD1 identical over 10 bases. The length of the CDR3 is 15 residues. CDR1 is MGHDK and CDR2 is SYGVNS in the germline V gene. V dropped 8 bases and J dropped 1; count of bases not matched to a gene: 7. Here the CDR3 reads CASGGRTGGQETQYF. Written as DNA, the CDR3 is TGTGCCAGCGGGGGTCGGACAGGGGGCCAAGAGACCCAGTACTTC. Drawing the rest from reference TRBV25-1 and TRBJ2-5, the complete variable domain is EADIYQTPRYLVIGTGKKITLECSQTMGHDKMYWYQQDPGMELHLIHYSYGVNSTEKGDLSSESTVSRIRTEHFPLTLESARPSHTSQYLCASGGRTGGQETQYFGPGTRLLVL.

The chain combines TRBV19 with TRBJ1-1; no reliable D call. This CDR3 comprises 15 residues. Germline assignment: CDR1 LNHDA and CDR2 SQIVND (reference sequence). Deletions cut 7 bases from V and 2 bases from J, with 17 bases between. The CDR3 DNA reads as TGTGCCAGTACCTTACGGAGCGTTGAAAACACTGAAGCTTTCTTT. The encoded protein is CASTLRSVENTEAFF.

The V and J genes are TRBV28 and TRBJ2-7; D is ambiguous. This CDR3 is built from 13 residues. Germline-derived CDR1 and CDR2 are MDHEN and SYDVKM. The V and J ends lost 6 bases and 2 bases respectively, with 11 bases between them. Written as DNA, the CDR3 is TGTGCCAGCAGCCCAACGGAACCCTACGAGCAGTACTTC. This sequence encodes CASSPTEPYEQYF. Together with reference TRBV28 and TRBJ2-7, the CDR3 gives the full variable domain: DVKVTQSSRYLVKRTGEKVFLECVQDMDHENMFWYRQDPGLGLRLIYFSYDVKMKEKGDIPEGYSVSREKKERFSLILESASTNQTSMYLCASSPTEPYEQYFGPGTRLTVT.